The source of this TCR beta chain is a study of shared clonotypes between healthy human individuals (dated by TCRdb to 2020 to 2021). About the study as a whole: Three men and a couple of women, aged 18 to 49 years, made up the cohort. Per donor, three plates each were used for CD4 naive and CD4 memory, two for CD8 naive, and one for CD8 memory. Blood TCR repertoires of roughly five healthy adults were deeply sequenced to estimate repertoire size and the extent of clonotype sharing between individuals. Libraries were prepared and TCR repertoires were sequenced by different laboratories using diverse techniques, in order to increase sequencing depth and limit assay-specific biases. Per donor, leukapheresis produced somewhere between about 0.9 and 9 billion PBMCs.

The paper's findings and limits, for the study overall: Because the study included a small number of donors, the genetic and exposure-history diversity represented was limited. Sampling was restricted to blood, and TCR repertoires in tissue are likely to differ from TCR repertoires in blood. Pairwise subsampling led to the expectation that sequencing depth would affect the degree of clonotype sharing among donors. About 5% of naive CD4, roughly 3.6% of naive CD8, approximately 2% of memory CD4, and less than 0.45% of memory CD8 clonotypes were shared across several donors. Even with the large sequencing depth, rarefaction of the sorted-subset datasets indicated that sequencing was incomplete. Estimated clonotype richness was generally larger for naive than for memory subsets. Clonotypes shared by all four sorted-subset donors showed higher generation probabilities than non-shared clonotypes.

Concerning this clone itself: Its specific antigen is unknown. The input lacks base qualities; no much larger clone sits a single base away.

The donors were healthy, HIV-negative adults who had no recently reported acute infections or vaccinations. Every donor was a Caucasian adult residing in Nashville, Tennessee, USA. CD4+ T cells were enriched by magnetic negative selection, after which naive cells were positively selected on CD45RA and the negative fraction was taken as the memory subset. Blood was collected by leukapheresis, and PBMCs were isolated by Ficoll-Histopaque density gradient centrifugation and then cryopreserved in liquid nitrogen vapor phase. Purity and quantity of every magnetically sorted T cell population were checked by analytical flow cytometry. Genomic DNA was isolated from every sorted fraction and measured by UV absorbance on a Nanodrop 2000c. V is trimmed back by 1 base and J by 0 bases, and the junction contains 2 bases that no gene match accounts for. Reading the germline V gene gives CDR1 MGHRA and CDR2 YSYEKL. The CDR3 sequence holds 16 residues, the cysteine and phenylalanine included. Just CDR3 DNA is preserved here, 48 bases in frame from base 1.

TCR CDR3 regions were amplified from genomic DNA by multiplex PCR using the deep immunoSEQ assay. Extracted genomic DNA from each cell subset was distributed evenly across all wells of several immunoSEQ 96-well plates, and each plate was treated as a replicate. For sorted subsets, each replicate PCR was loaded with roughly 190 ng genomic DNA, equivalent to 25,000 to 35,000 T cell genomes. The purified libraries were quantified using a Qubit 3.0 fluorometer, sized with a Bioanalyzer 2100, and then quantified again using the KAPA Library Quantification kit. Every immunoSEQ 96-well plate was sequenced on a separate single-read 150-cycle Illumina NextSeq 550 flow cell. In the authors' own workflow: Because only junctional sequences without quality scores were contained in the immunoSEQ output, filtering matching that applied to full-length reads could not be performed. To assign V/J genes and CDR3, sequences were annotated using PyIR, a Python wrapper for IgBLAST v1.9, with IMGT germline references. Reads with weak V/J assignments (E-value above 1e-6), missing CDR3, stop codons, out-of-frame junctions, or ambiguous translated residues were removed. V3J clonotypes were defined as sequences sharing an identical inferred V gene, J gene, and CDR3 amino acid sequence. Percentage overlap between repertoires was computed as shared unique clonotypes divided by the size of the smaller repertoire. Repertoire richness was assessed with RTK rarefaction, the Chao1 estimator, and Recon v2.1 estimates of unobserved clonotypes. Generation probabilities were computed with OLGA for all TCRbeta clonotypes obtained by the gDNA method from several donors. Held by TCRdb, this immuneACCESS table contains in-frame sequences only and omits some clones. Under half of the omission traces to an unresolved V gene where checked; the cause of the rest is unknown. V and J calls and clone size come straight from that table; D and trimming were deduced from the DNA. The table for this sample lists roughly 2.2 million clones; less than 95% of them were counted only once. 0.37% of the sample belongs to the ten largest clones.

The TCR was taken from a man between 18 and 35 years old in good health. Some clones in this sample may be carry-over from other donors' samples. Input material: naive CD4+ T cells from PBMCs. The intended sense of this specimen's cell subset or site label: CD45RA+ positively selected. The sequence links TRBV4-1 to TRBJ2-1; 8 of the junction bases match TRBD1. This receptor has the CDR3 CASSQGDRGSYNEQFF. The sequenced DNA: TGCGCCAGCAGCCAAGGCGACAGGGGCTCCTACAATGAGCAGTTCTTC.